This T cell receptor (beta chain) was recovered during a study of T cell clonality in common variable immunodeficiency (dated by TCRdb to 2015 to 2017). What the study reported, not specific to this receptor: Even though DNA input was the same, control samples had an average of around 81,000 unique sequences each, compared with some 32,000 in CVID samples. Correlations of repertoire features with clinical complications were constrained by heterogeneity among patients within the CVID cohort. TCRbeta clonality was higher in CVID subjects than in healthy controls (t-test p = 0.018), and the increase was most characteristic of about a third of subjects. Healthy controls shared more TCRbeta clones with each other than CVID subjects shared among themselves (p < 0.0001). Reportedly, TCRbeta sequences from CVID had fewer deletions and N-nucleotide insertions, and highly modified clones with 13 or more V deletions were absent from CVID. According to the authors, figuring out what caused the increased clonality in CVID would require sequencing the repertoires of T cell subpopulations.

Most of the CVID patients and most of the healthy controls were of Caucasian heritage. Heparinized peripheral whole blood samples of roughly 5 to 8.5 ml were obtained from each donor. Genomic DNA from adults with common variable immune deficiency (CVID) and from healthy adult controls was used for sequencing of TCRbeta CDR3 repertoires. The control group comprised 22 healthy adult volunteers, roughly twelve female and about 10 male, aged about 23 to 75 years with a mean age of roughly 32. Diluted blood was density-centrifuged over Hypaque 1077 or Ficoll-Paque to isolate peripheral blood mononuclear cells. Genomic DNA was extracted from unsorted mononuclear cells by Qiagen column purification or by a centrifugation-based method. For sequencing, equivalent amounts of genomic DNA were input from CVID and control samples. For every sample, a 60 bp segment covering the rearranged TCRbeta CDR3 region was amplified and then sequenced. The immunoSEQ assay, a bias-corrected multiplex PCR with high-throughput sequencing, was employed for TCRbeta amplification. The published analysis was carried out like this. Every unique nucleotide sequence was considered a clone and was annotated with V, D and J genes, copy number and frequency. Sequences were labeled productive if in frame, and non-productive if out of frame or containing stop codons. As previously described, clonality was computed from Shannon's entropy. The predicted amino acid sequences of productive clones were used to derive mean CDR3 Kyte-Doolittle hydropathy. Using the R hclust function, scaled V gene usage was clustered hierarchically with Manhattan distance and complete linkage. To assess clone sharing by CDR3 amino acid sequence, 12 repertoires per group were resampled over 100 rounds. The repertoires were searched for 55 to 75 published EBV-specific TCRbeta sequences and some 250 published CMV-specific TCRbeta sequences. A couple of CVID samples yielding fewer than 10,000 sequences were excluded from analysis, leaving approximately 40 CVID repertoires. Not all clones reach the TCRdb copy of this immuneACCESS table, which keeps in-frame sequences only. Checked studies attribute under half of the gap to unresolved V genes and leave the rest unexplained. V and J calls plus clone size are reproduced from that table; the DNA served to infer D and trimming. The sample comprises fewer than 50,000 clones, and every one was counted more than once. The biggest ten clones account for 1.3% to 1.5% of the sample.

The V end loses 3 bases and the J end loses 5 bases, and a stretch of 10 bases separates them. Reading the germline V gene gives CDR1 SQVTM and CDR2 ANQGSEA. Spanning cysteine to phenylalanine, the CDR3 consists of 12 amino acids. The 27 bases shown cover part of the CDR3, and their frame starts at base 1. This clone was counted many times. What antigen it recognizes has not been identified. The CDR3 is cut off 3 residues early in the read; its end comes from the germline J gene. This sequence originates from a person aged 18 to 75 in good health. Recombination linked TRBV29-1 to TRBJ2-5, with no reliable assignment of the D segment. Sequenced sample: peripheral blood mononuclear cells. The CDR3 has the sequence CSVDPQEETQYF. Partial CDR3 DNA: TGCAGCGTTGACCCCCAGGAGGAGACC.